This T cell receptor (beta chain) comes out of a study of cytomegalovirus exposure and HLA in healthy donors. The PCR was carried out with 60 Vbeta primers and 13 Jbeta primers. Sequenced by immunoSEQ multiplex PCR; TCRdb stores in-frame clones only, minus some. The table has 100,000 to 150,000 clones, about 80% seen once; the top ten hold around 3%. Study-level findings and limits: Across donors, presence/absence analyses took sequencing depth to be roughly uniform.

On this clone: What it binds is unknown.

CDR1 KGHSH and CDR2 LQKENI come from the germline V gene. CDR3 length equals 14 residues. V was cut by 4 bases and J by 3 bases, with 12 bases left in between. Sequencing was carried out using PBMCs. The chain couples TRBV18 to TRBJ1-2; no definite D call. The sequence was obtained from a boy aged 2-15 years in good health and CMV-seronegative. This CDR3 reads CASSQEGGDYGYTF. CDR3 sequence (DNA): TGTGCCAGCTCACAGGAGGGCGGAGACTATGGCTACACCTTC.